This entry describes one T cell receptor beta chain. Recruits, aged roughly 18 to 100 years, lived in 24 US areas. Cohort allocation depended upon clinical history that participants reported. The entry originates in a study of blood T cell repertoires in COVID-19. On the study more broadly: The United States, Italy and Spain were the sources of the acute and convalescent COVID-19 samples.

Trimming left V 5 bases short and J 4 bases short, with 15 bases between. CDR1 and CDR2 from the germline V gene are MNHEY and SMNVEV (reference sequence). The CDR3 consists of 15 residues. Per the study methods: Amplification from reference gene primers served as the basis for estimated nucleated cell counts. Profiling relied on immunoSEQ multiplex PCR, and the TCRdb table lists in-frame clones only, not all of them. V, J and clone size derive from that table, while D and trimming were established from the DNA sequence. This table has about 160,000 clones, roughly 80% appearing once. This clonotype was obtained from a woman in her fifties or sixties who had recovered from COVID-19. The sample comprised PBMCs or T cells enriched from blood (not recorded which). V usage is TRBV27 and J usage is TRBJ1-3; a possible D gene is TRBD1 (5 bases). The CDR3 DNA is TGTGCCAGCAGTCCGGGGGGGTTTACAGGAAACACCATATATTTT. This encodes CASSPGGFTGNTIYF.